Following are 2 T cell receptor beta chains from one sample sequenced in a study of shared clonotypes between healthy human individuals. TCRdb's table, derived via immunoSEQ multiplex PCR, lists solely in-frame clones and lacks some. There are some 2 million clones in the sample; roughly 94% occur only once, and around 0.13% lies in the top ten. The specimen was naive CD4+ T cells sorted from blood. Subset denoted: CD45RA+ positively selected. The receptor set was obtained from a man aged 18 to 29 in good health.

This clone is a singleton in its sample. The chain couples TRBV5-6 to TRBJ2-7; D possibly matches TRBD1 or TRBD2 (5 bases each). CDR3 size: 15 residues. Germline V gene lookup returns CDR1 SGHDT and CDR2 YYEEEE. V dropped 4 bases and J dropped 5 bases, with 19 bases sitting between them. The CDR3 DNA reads TGTGCCAGCAGCCCGGAGCCCAGACTACAGGACGAGCAGTACTTC. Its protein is CASSPEPRLQDEQYF. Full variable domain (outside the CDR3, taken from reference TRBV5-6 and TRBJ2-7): DAGVTQSPTHLIKTRGQQVTLRCSPKSGHDTVSWYQQALGQGPQFIFQYYEEEERQRGNFPDRFSGHQFPNYSSELNVNALLLGDSALYLCASSPEPRLQDEQYFGPGTRLTVT.

In DNA, the CDR3 is TGCGCCAGCAGCCAAGTAGGATCTGGAAACACCATATATTTT. Translated, it gives CASSQVGSGNTIYF. This chain uses TRBV4-1 with TRBJ1-3; D unclear. V was pared by 1 base and J by 1 base, with 5 bases between. The germline CDR1 and CDR2 sequences are MGHRA and YSYEKL. This CDR3 contains 14 residues.